A selection of T cell receptor beta chains follows, all from one sample in a study of OX40 agonist ivuxolimab in advanced cancers. TCRdb's table, derived via immunoSEQ multiplex PCR, lists solely in-frame clones and lacks some. The profile shows 60,000 to 100,000 clones, approximately 84% of them singletons. The specimen was CD4+ or CD8+ T cells sorted from blood, collected in a trial of the OX40 agonist ivuxolimab. The receptors derive from an adult with an advanced solid tumor such as melanoma, head and neck, liver or kidney cancer. CDR3s include the opening cysteine and the closing phenylalanine or tryptophan. Each record gives: V gene, clone size, D gene, J gene, CDR3 protein, CDR3 DNA. D genes are given only for firm matches. Not all rows give a size; the values are once, few, many and, for expanded clones, a class.

v_call: TRBV7-9; clone_size: NA; d_call: TRBD1; j_call: TRBJ2-1; cdr3_aa: CASSPGTGGFSSYNEQFF; cdr3_nt: TGTGCCAGCAGCCCCGGGACAGGGGGCTTCAGCTCCTACAATGAGCAGTTCTTC
v_call: TRBV5-1; clone_size: NA; d_call: TRBD2; j_call: TRBJ2-7; cdr3_aa: CASSPARTGGVDEQYF; cdr3_nt: TGCGCCAGCAGCCCGGCGAGGACGGGGGGGGTGGACGAGCAGTACTTC
v_call: TRBV6-5; clone_size: once; d_call: NA; j_call: TRBJ2-7; cdr3_aa: CASSYEEIFSYEQYF; cdr3_nt: TGTGCCAGCAGTTACGAGGAAATCTTCTCCTACGAGCAGTACTTC
v_call: TRBV28; clone_size: NA; d_call: NA; j_call: TRBJ1-2; cdr3_aa: CASSGVAESYGYTF; cdr3_nt: TGTGCCAGCAGTGGAGTGGCAGAGTCCTATGGCTACACCTTC
v_call: TRBV6-5; clone_size: NA; d_call: TRBD1; j_call: TRBJ1-1; cdr3_aa: CASTQDRGDTEAFF; cdr3_nt: TGTGCCAGCACCCAGGACAGGGGGGACACTGAAGCTTTCTTT
v_call: TRBV5-4; clone_size: few; d_call: TRBD1; j_call: TRBJ1-1; cdr3_aa: CASSLGGTGEAFF; cdr3_nt: TGTGCCAGCAGCTTGGGGGGGACAGGTGAAGCTTTCTTT
v_call: TRBV11-2; clone_size: NA; d_call: TRBD1; j_call: TRBJ1-2; cdr3_aa: CASSLADRAHYGYTF; cdr3_nt: TGTGCCAGCAGCTTAGCGGACAGGGCCCACTATGGCTACACCTTC
v_call: TRBV23-1; clone_size: NA; d_call: TRBD1; j_call: TRBJ1-2; cdr3_aa: CASSHSTGAGYGYTF; cdr3_nt: TGCGCCAGCAGTCATTCTACAGGGGCGGGCTATGGCTACACCTTC
v_call: TRBV10-3; clone_size: NA; d_call: TRBD2; j_call: TRBJ2-1; cdr3_aa: CATLWRTSGSDEQFF; cdr3_nt: TGTGCCACGTTATGGAGGACTAGCGGGAGTGATGAGCAGTTCTTC
v_call: TRBV2; clone_size: NA; d_call: NA; j_call: TRBJ2-2; cdr3_aa: CASRRSITGELFF; cdr3_nt: TGTGCCAGCAGGCGTAGTATCACCGGGGAGCTGTTTTTT
v_call: TRBV6-5; clone_size: NA; d_call: NA; j_call: TRBJ2-7; cdr3_aa: CASSRRPGEQYF; cdr3_nt: TGTGCCAGCAGTCGCCGTCCCGGGGAGCAGTACTTC
v_call: TRBV5-1; clone_size: NA; d_call: NA; j_call: TRBJ2-5; cdr3_aa: CASSGRGLEETQYF; cdr3_nt: TGCGCCAGCAGCGGGAGGGGGCTGGAAGAGACCCAGTACTTC
v_call: TRBV11-3; clone_size: NA; d_call: NA; j_call: TRBJ2-1; cdr3_aa: CASSLGRAGYNEQFF; cdr3_nt: TGTGCCAGCAGCTTAGGTCGGGCGGGTTACAATGAGCAGTTCTTC
v_call: TRBV18; clone_size: NA; d_call: TRBD2; j_call: TRBJ2-2; cdr3_aa: CASSGGTANTGELFF; cdr3_nt: TGTGCCAGCTCGGGGGGGACCGCGAACACCGGGGAGCTGTTTTTT
v_call: TRBV7-3; clone_size: NA; d_call: NA; j_call: TRBJ2-5; cdr3_aa: CASSLGQGRGETQYF; cdr3_nt: TGTGCCAGCAGCTTAGGGCAGGGCAGAGGAGAGACCCAGTACTTC
v_call: TRBV4-1; clone_size: NA; d_call: NA; j_call: TRBJ2-1; cdr3_aa: CASSPSRVGSGGEQFF; cdr3_nt: TGCGCCAGCAGCCCGAGCAGGGTAGGTAGTGGCGGTGAGCAGTTCTTC
v_call: TRBV7-6; clone_size: NA; d_call: NA; j_call: TRBJ2-5; cdr3_aa: CASSLDGGLETQYF; cdr3_nt: TGTGCCAGCAGCTTAGATGGAGGGCTGGAGACCCAGTACTTC
v_call: TRBV4-3; clone_size: NA; d_call: NA; j_call: TRBJ1-2; cdr3_aa: CASSQDKDWVYGYTF; cdr3_nt: TGCGCCAGCAGCCAAGATAAGGATTGGGTCTATGGCTACACCTTC
v_call: TRBV19; clone_size: NA; d_call: NA; j_call: TRBJ1-5; cdr3_aa: CASSMSAKGGSFGSNQPQHF; cdr3_nt: TGTGCCAGTAGTATGAGCGCTAAGGGGGGGAGTTTTGGGAGCAATCAGCCCCAGCATTTT
v_call: TRBV11-2; clone_size: NA; d_call: TRBD2; j_call: TRBJ2-1; cdr3_aa: CASRYSGTSASEQFF; cdr3_nt: TGTGCCAGCAGGTACTCCGGGACTAGCGCCTCTGAGCAGTTCTTC
v_call: TRBV6-1; clone_size: NA; d_call: NA; j_call: TRBJ1-2; cdr3_aa: CATLRGNYGYTF; cdr3_nt: TGTGCCACATTGCGGGGTAACTATGGCTACACCTTC